These 29 T cell receptor beta chains originate from one sample sequenced in a study of graft-versus-host responses after intestinal transplantation. This table comes from immunoSEQ multiplex PCR, and its TCRdb copy is limited to in-frame clones, with some not included. The table lists 75,000 to 100,000 clones, just under 95% of them singletons, with around 0.49% in the top ten. These TCRs are of unknown antigen specificity. Sequencing used unstimulated CD8+ T cells sorted from spleen or lymph node cells, obtained before intestinal transplant. The receptors here all came from a human donor who received an intestinal transplant.

The genes are TRBV30 and TRBJ1-4; possibly TRBD1 for D (5 bases). Trimming took off 5 bases at V and 0 bases at J, with 7 bases between the two ends. Germline CDR1 reads GTSNPN; CDR2 reads SVGIG (reference sequence). This CDR3 comprises 13 residues. CDR3 DNA sequence: TGTGCCTGGCACAGGACAACTAATGAAAAACTGTTTTTT. Translation: CAWHRTTNEKLFF.

This chain connects TRBV25-1 to TRBJ1-1; 8 bases match TRBD1. This CDR3 is built from 16 residues. Germline V gene lookup returns CDR1 MGHDK and CDR2 SYGVNS. J was trimmed by 3 bases and V by 5 bases; bases with no gene match: 11. The CDR3 DNA is TGTGCCAGCAGTACCACCGGGGACAGGTTGGACACTGAAGCTTTCTTT. Its translation is CASSTTGDRLDTEAFF.

J is TRBJ2-5 and V is TRBV11-3, with 15 bases matching TRBD2. Trimming took 5 bases from V and 0 from J; bases not matched to a gene: 7. This CDR3 spans 18 amino acids. Germline V CDR1 and CDR2: SGHNT, YENEEA. Written as DNA, the CDR3 is TGTGCCAGCAGCCTAGGGACTAGCGGGGGGCGCCACCAAGAGACCCAGTACTTC. This encodes CASSLGTSGGRHQETQYF.

This sequence joins TRBV11-3 and TRBJ2-5, with 7 bases matching TRBD2. Per germline, CDR1 SGHNT and CDR2 YENEEA. The CDR3 contains 15 residues. The V and J ends lost 5 bases and 5 bases, in that order; junction bases with no gene match: 11. Written as DNA, the CDR3 is TGTGCCAGCAGCACCTTACTAGCGCCTCGGGAGACCCAGTACTTC. Its protein product is CASSTLLAPRETQYF.

J is TRBJ1-3 and V is TRBV29-1; no definite D call. The CDR3 totals 13 residues. With 3 bases removed from V and 3 bases from J, the gap between germline ends came to 9 bases. Per germline, CDR1 SQVTM and CDR2 ANQGSEA. The CDR3 DNA is TGCAGCGTTGATCCGGGGAGTGGAAACACCATATATTTT. Residues: CSVDPGSGNTIYF.

The rearrangement uses TRBV4-1 and TRBJ2-7; weak D call: TRBD2 (7 bases). Trimming removed 1 base at V and 3 bases at J, with 16 bases between. Germline CDR1 MGHRA, CDR2 YSYEKL. This CDR3 is built from 16 residues. The CDR3, as DNA: TGCGCCAGCAGCCAAGCGGACGCAGGGGACTACTACGAGCAGTACTTC. This translates into CASSQADAGDYYEQYF.

V usage is TRBV7-8 and J usage is TRBJ2-5; possible D gene TRBD1, 6 bases. V shed 4 bases and J shed 2 bases, with 11 bases lying between them. CDR1 and CDR2 (germline): SGHVS, FQNEAQ. The CDR3 covers 14 residues. DNA of the CDR3: TGTGCCAGCAGCTCCTGGACAGAGCAAGAGACCCAGTACTTC. Protein product: CASSSWTEQETQYF.

The chain combines TRBV14 with TRBJ2-7; D is ambiguous. Trimming pared 4 bases from V and 3 bases from J, leaving 16 bases between. CDR1 SGHDN and CDR2 FVKESK come from the germline V gene. CDR3 length: 15 amino acids. Here the CDR3 reads CASSPLSGEDYEQYF. CDR3 in DNA: TGTGCCAGCAGCCCTCTAAGTGGAGAGGACTACGAGCAGTACTTC.

J is TRBJ2-7 and V is TRBV4-1; 14 bases map to TRBD2. Germline CDR1 reads MGHRA; CDR2 reads YSYEKL. CDR3 length: 18 amino acids. J was trimmed by 3 bases and V by 0 bases; bases with no gene match: 7. Here the CDR3 reads CASSQEGTSGGGYYEQYF. In DNA, the CDR3 is TGCGCCAGCAGCCAAGAAGGGACTAGCGGGGGAGGGTACTACGAGCAGTACTTC.

The chain has TRBV4-1 and TRBJ1-6; D is uncertain. The V end was cut by 0 bases, the J end by 0 bases, with 6 bases between. This CDR3 is 16 amino acids long. In germline, CDR1 is MGHRA, CDR2 YSYEKL. This chain's CDR3 is CASSQEAGSYNSPLHF. For the CDR3, the DNA is TGCGCCAGCAGCCAAGAAGCTGGCTCCTATAATTCACCCCTCCACTTT.

The J gene is TRBJ2-7, the V gene TRBV4-1; 9 bases align to TRBD2. The CDR3 is 17 amino acids. Losses at the gene ends were 0 bases for V and 2 bases for J; bases not matched to a gene: 8. Germline lookup yields CDR1 MGHRA and CDR2 YSYEKL. The CDR3 loop reads CASSQDQPSGATYEQYF. The CDR3 coding sequence is TGCGCCAGCAGCCAAGATCAACCTAGCGGGGCCACCTACGAGCAGTACTTC.

This clone came up a few times. The genes are TRBV2 and TRBJ1-3, with a weak D call TRBD1 (5 bases). CDR3 length equals 15 residues. CDR1 SNHLY and CDR2 FYNNEI come from the germline V gene. V was shortened by 7 bases and J by 4 bases, with 17 bases between the two germline ends. In DNA, the CDR3 is TGTGCCAGCACAGCGGGGCCAGGTCCGGGAAACACCATATATTTT. It codes for CASTAGPGPGNTIYF.

The genes are TRBV6-1 and TRBJ2-7, with 8 nucleotides matching TRBD1. This CDR3 region has 15 residues. V lost 5 bases to trimming and J lost 1 base; unmatched junction nucleotides: 7. Germline-derived CDR1 and CDR2 are MNHNS and SASEGT. This CDR3 is CASSTSTGVSYEQYF. The CDR3 region has the DNA TGTGCCAGCAGTACCTCGACAGGGGTGTCCTACGAGCAGTACTTC.

CDR3 amino acids: CASRTSGYNEQFF. Here the CDR3 DNA reads TGTGCCAGCCGGACTAGCGGCTACAATGAGCAGTTCTTC. The chain is built from TRBV13 and TRBJ2-1; 10 nucleotides line up with TRBD2. This CDR3 is built from 13 residues. Germline V gives CDR1 PRHDT, CDR2 FYEKMQ (reference sequence). V shed 8 bases and J 3 bases; nucleotides not matched to a gene: 1.

The CDR3: CASSIGAGVGAFF. CDR3 nucleotide sequence: TGTGCCAGTAGTATAGGGGCAGGGGTCGGAGCTTTCTTT. The chain uses TRBV19 and TRBJ1-1, with D possibly TRBD1 on 6 matching bases. Trimming removed 1 base from V and 10 bases from J, with 13 bases in between. This CDR3 has 13 amino acids. Germline values: CDR1 LNHDA, CDR2 SQIVND (reference sequence).

The chain joins TRBV12-5 to TRBJ1-2; 9 bases are shared with TRBD1. CDR1 is LGHNT, CDR2 FRNRAP, per germline. The V segment lost 10 bases and the J segment 3 bases; nucleotides outside the gene matches: 9. The CDR3 runs 14 residues. The CDR3 loop reads CATLPGQGDYGYTF. CDR3 DNA sequence: TGTGCTACCCTTCCGGGACAGGGAGACTATGGCTACACCTTC.

In this sample, this clone turned up a few times. The chain employs TRBV4-1 and TRBJ2-7; maybe TRBD2 (5 bases). The V and J ends lost 1 base and 3 bases respectively, with 10 bases between them. CDR1 and CDR2 from the germline V gene are MGHRA and YSYEKL. This CDR3 has 14 amino acids. The CDR3 reads CASSQAAGGYEQYF. DNA of the CDR3: TGCGCCAGCAGCCAAGCTGCCGGAGGCTACGAGCAGTACTTC.

V gene TRBV15 combines with J gene TRBJ2-5; 9 bases are a match to TRBD1. Germline CDR1 LNHNV, CDR2 YYDKDF (reference sequence). After removal of 8 bases from V and 4 bases from J, the junction contained 2 bases not matched to a gene. The CDR3 totals 12 residues. The DNA for the CDR3 is TGTGCCACCGCGGACAGGGGAGAGACCCAGTACTTC. Amino acids: CATADRGETQYF.

The rearrangement uses TRBV5-8 and TRBJ2-1, with unresolved D. The germline V gene has CDR1 SGHTS and CDR2 YDEGEE. This CDR3 is built from 12 residues. Trimming shortened V by 4 bases and J by 14 bases, and 16 bases separated the two germline ends. The CDR3 DNA follows: TGTGCCAGCAGCGCTGAGGCGTATATGAAGTTCTTC. It encodes CASSAEAYMKFF.

The J gene is TRBJ1-3, the V gene TRBV7-9; no reliable D call. CDR1 and CDR2 (germline): SEHNR, FQNEAQ (reference sequence). V lost 4 bases and J lost 4, with 17 bases in between. The CDR3 is 16 residues long. In nucleotides, the CDR3 is TGTGCCAGCAGCTCGACATACGAACAAACCGGAAACACCATATATTTT. This codes for CASSSTYEQTGNTIYF.

The chain is built from TRBV7-9 and TRBJ1-4; 9 bases are shared with TRBD1. The CDR3 extends over 18 amino acids. V was clipped by 0 bases and J by 0 bases; unmatched bases: 5. Looked up from germline, CDR1 is SEHNR and CDR2 is FQNEAQ (reference sequence). This CDR3 reads CASSLAGQGKATNEKLFF. Written as DNA, the CDR3 is TGTGCCAGCAGCTTAGCAGGACAGGGGAAGGCAACTAATGAAAAACTGTTTTTT.

The chain links TRBV7-2 to TRBJ2-1; tentatively, D is TRBD2 (6 bases). The CDR3 covers 14 residues. Germline V CDR1 and CDR2: SGHTA, FQGNSA. V lost 5 bases and J lost 9, with 17 bases in between. CDR3 DNA sequence: TGTGCCAGCAGCGAAGGGGCGGGAAGCGGTGAGCAGTTCTTC. Translating it yields CASSEGAGSGEQFF.

The chain couples TRBV27 to TRBJ2-7; 7 bases match TRBD1. CDR3 size: 14 residues. Trimming removed 7 bases from V and 7 bases from J; junction bases left unmatched: 13. Germline assignment: CDR1 MNHEY and CDR2 SMNVEV (reference sequence). For the CDR3, the DNA is TGTGCCAGCAATCAAGGGACAGCCGGAGGTGAGCAGTACTTC. Translated, it gives CASNQGTAGGEQYF.

The chain uses TRBV9 and TRBJ2-3, with 10 bases that match TRBD2. V trimming: 3 bases; J trimming: 3 bases; junction bases outside the gene matches: 10. Germline CDR1 reads SGDLS; CDR2 reads YYNGEE. CDR3 length equals 17 residues. The DNA of the CDR3 is TGTGCCAGCAGCGCCCTATATACTAGCGGGGCTACAGATACGCAGTATTTT. Protein: CASSALYTSGATDTQYF.

The rearrangement uses TRBV7-8 and TRBJ1-2, with D uncertain. V was shortened by 1 base and J by 2 bases, with 17 bases between the two germline ends. The CDR3 sequence is 17 residues long. Germline-derived CDR1 and CDR2 are SGHVS and FQNEAQ. The CDR3 here is CASSLEVWEGINYGYTF. CDR3 DNA: TGTGCCAGCAGCTTAGAGGTGTGGGAGGGAATCAACTATGGCTACACCTTC.

This sequence joins TRBV29-1 and TRBJ2-1; 7 positions agree with TRBD1. The germline gives CDR1 SQVTM, CDR2 ANQGSEA. The J segment lost 2 bases and the V segment lost 0 bases, leaving 7 bases of the junction unmatched. This CDR3 is built from 16 residues. Here the CDR3 reads CSVEDPDRVTYNEQFF. The CDR3 coding sequence is TGCAGCGTTGAAGACCCCGACAGGGTGACCTACAATGAGCAGTTCTTC.

V usage is TRBV6-4 and J usage is TRBJ2-6; 7 nucleotides align to TRBD2. The CDR3 totals 14 residues. The V and J ends lost 6 bases and 3 bases, in that order; junction bases with no gene match: 2. Germline V lookup: CDR1 MRHNA, CDR2 SNTAGT. The CDR3 nucleotides read TGTGCCAGCAGCGCGGGAGTTGGGGCCAACGTCCTGACTTTC. Translated: CASSAGVGANVLTF.

The rearrangement joins TRBV19 to TRBJ2-3; no firm D call. The germline V gene encodes CDR1 LNHDA and CDR2 SQIVND (reference sequence). Trimming shortened V by 3 bases and J by 3 bases, and 7 bases separated the two germline ends. The CDR3 has 13 amino acids. The CDR3 region has the DNA TGTGCCAGTAGTATTCTCACTACAGATACGCAGTATTTT. Its translation is CASSILTTDTQYF. Full variable domain (outside the CDR3, taken from reference TRBV19 and TRBJ2-3): DGGITQSPKYLFRKEGQNVTLSCEQNLNHDAMYWYRQDPGQGLRLIYYSQIVNDFQKGDIAEGYSVSREKKESFPLTVTSAQKNPTAFYLCASSILTTDTQYFGPGTRLTVL.

The rearrangement links TRBV28 to TRBJ2-7, with 11 bases fitting TRBD2. The CDR3 is 14 residues long. Per the germline V gene, CDR1 is MDHEN and CDR2 is SYDVKM. With 5 bases clipped from V and 3 bases from J, the junction kept 3 bases outside the gene matches. CDR3 loop: CASSELAGDYEQYF. The CDR3 bases are TGTGCCAGCAGTGAACTAGCGGGGGACTACGAGCAGTACTTC. The entire variable domain, with the rest obtained from reference TRBV28 and TRBJ2-7, is as follows: DVKVTQSSRYLVKRTGEKVFLECVQDMDHENMFWYRQDPGLGLRLIYFSYDVKMKEKGDIPEGYSVSREKKERFSLILESASTNQTSMYLCASSELAGDYEQYFGPGTRLTVT.